The TCR beta chain described here comes from a study of CD8+ T cells in alopecia areata. The overall study: Tofacitinib therapy took 6 to 18 months; 6 months off drug came after.

RNA extraction was followed by reverse transcription into cDNA, which acted as the sequencing template. Using immunoSEQ multiplex PCR, the repertoire was profiled, and TCRdb retains in-frame clones only, with some absent. The table shows around 110,000 clones, with around three fifths occurring only once. Noted treatment: oral pan-JAK inhibitor, 5-10 mg twice daily. This clone appeared once. Germline CDR1 and CDR2: PRHDT and FYEKMQ (reference sequence). CDR3 length equals 14 residues. The V gene lost 9 bases and the J gene lost 4 bases, with 18 bases spanning the gap. The sample was CD8+ T cells sorted from blood, taken at week 24, from a patient treated with tofacitinib. The chain links TRBV13 to TRBJ2-5; possible D gene TRBD1, 7 bases. The origin of this receptor is a human donor with alopecia areata. The CDR3 reads CASGDSGHGETQYF. CDR3 sequence (DNA): TGTGCCAGTGGGGACAGCGGGCATGGAGAGACCCAGTACTTC.